This paragraph reports one TCR beta chain. What it binds is not known. The sample originates from a study of cytotoxic CD8 clonotypes in ibrutinib-treated CLL. Assay: immunoSEQ multiplex PCR; the TCRdb copy retains only in-frame clones and omits some. This repertoire shows approximately 280,000 clones, approximately 79% found once; its top ten account for 5.6%. Study findings and constraints: Under treatment, the uncommon public clonotypes either contracted or remained stable.

The CDR3 loop spans 14 amino acids. V was clipped by 8 bases and J by 1 base; unmatched bases: 6. Germline V lookup: CDR1 MNHEY, CDR2 SVGAGI. The chain carries TRBV6-5 and TRBJ2-7; 9 positions match TRBD1. The receptor was derived from a human donor with chronic lymphocytic leukemia. The sequences come from PBMCs, collected at disease progression, from a patient treated with ibrutinib. The CDR3 DNA reads as TGTGCCAGCTCGGAGACAGGGGGATCCTACGAGCAGTACTTC. Translating it yields CASSETGGSYEQYF.